This TCR beta chain was recorded in a study of blood T cell repertoires in COVID-19. Background on the study: Some COVID-19 samples were acute and others convalescent; all came from the United States, Italy and Spain. PBMCs, B-cell-depleted T cells, or T cells provided the cDNA or gDNA that made up the material.

The germline V gene has CDR1 LGHNA and CDR2 YNFKEQ. The CDR3 is 17 residues long. Trimming shortened V by 0 bases and J by 1 base, and 10 bases separated the two germline ends. Original handling: It was from reference gene primer amplification that nucleated cell counts were estimated. Sequenced by immunoSEQ multiplex PCR; TCRdb stores in-frame clones only, minus some. V and J calls and clone size follow that table, whereas D and trimming were derived from the DNA. The table includes roughly 120,000 clones, approximately 90% detected once. Sequenced input: peripheral blood. The rearrangement joins TRBV4-2 to TRBJ2-6; possible D gene TRBD2, 5 bases. The source is a human donor with active COVID-19. The donor label of this sample is uncertain. Here the CDR3 DNA reads TGTGCCAGCAGCCAAGATGGAGGTGGATCTGGGGCCAACGTCCTGACTTTC. It yields the protein CASSQDGGGSGANVLTF.